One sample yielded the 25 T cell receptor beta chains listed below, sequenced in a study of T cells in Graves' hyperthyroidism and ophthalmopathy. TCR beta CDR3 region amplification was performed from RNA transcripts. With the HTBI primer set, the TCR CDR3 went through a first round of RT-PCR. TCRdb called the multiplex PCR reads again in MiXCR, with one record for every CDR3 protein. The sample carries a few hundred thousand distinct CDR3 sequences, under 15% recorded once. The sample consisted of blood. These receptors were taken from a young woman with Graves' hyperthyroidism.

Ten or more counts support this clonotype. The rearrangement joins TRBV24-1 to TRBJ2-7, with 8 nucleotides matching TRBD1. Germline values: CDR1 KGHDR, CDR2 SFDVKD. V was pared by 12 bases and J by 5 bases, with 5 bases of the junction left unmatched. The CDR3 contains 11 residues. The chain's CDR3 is CASTTGDEQYV. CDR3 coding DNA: TGTGCCTCGACGACAGGGGACGAGCAGTACGTC.

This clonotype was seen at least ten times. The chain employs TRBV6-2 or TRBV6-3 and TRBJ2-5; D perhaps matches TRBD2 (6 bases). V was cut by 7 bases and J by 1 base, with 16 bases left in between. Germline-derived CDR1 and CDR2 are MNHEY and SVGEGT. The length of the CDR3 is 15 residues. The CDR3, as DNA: TGTGCCAGCACGAACACCCGGGGGAGCCAAGAGACCCAGTACTTC. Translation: CASTNTRGSQETQYF.

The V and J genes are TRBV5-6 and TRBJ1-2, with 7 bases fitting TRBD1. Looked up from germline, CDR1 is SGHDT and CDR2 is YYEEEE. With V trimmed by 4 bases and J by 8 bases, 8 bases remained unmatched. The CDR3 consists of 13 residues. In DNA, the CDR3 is TGTGCCAGCAGCCTAGGACAGGTTCACGGCTACACCTTC. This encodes CASSLGQVHGYTF.

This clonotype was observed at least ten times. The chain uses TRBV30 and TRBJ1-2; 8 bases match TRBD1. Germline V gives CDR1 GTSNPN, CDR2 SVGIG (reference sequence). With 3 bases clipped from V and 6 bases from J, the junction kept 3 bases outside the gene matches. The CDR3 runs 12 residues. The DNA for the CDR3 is TGTGCCTGGAGCCGACAGGGGCATGGCTACACCTTC. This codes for CAWSRQGHGYTF.

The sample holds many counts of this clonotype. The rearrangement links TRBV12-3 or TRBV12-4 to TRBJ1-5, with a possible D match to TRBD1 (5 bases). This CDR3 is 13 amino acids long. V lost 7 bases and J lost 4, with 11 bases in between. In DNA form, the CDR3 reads TGTGCCAGCACCCGACAGAGGAATCAGCCCCAGCATTTT. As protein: CASTRQRNQPQHF.

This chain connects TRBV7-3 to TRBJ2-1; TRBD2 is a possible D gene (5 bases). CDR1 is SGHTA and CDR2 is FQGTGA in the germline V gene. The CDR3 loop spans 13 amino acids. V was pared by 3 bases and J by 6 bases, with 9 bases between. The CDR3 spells CASSFGKSNEQFF. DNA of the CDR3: TGTGCCAGCAGCTTCGGGAAATCCAATGAGCAGTTCTTC.

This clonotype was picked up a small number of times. CDR3 coding DNA: TGCAGTGCCCTCCCTCCCGGAGGGTTACAAGAGACCCAGTACTTC. Protein: CSALPPGGLQETQYF. The chain uses TRBV20-1 and TRBJ2-5; weak D call: TRBD2 (6 bases). CDR1 DFQATT and CDR2 SNEGSKA come from the germline V gene (reference sequence). Between the trimmed V and J ends, which lost 6 bases and 2 bases, there was a span of 19 bases. This CDR3 has 15 amino acids.

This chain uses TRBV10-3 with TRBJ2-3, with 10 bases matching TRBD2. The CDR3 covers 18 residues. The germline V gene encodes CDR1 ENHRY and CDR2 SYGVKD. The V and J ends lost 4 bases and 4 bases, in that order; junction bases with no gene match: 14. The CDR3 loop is CAISASASGSLFSDTQYF. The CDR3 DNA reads TGTGCCATCAGTGCCTCGGCTAGCGGGAGTCTTTTCTCAGATACGCAGTATTTT.

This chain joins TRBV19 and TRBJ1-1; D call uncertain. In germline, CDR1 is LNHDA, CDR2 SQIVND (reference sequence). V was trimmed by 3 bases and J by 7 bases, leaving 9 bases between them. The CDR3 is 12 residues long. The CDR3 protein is CASSMVHDEAFF. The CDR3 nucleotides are TGTGCCAGTAGTATGGTTCATGATGAAGCTTTCTTT.

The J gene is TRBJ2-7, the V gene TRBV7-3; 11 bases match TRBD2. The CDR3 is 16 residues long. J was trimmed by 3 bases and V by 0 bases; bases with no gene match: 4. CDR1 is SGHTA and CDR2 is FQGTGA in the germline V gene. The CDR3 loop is CASSLTGLAGRYEQYF. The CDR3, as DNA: TGTGCCAGCAGCTTAACTGGACTAGCGGGCCGCTACGAGCAGTACTTC.

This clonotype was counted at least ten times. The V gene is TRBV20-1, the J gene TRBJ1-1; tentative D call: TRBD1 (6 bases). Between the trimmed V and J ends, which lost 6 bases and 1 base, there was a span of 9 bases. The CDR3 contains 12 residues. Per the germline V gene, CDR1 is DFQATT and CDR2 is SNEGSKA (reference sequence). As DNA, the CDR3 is TGCAGTGCCGGACAGAAGAACACTGAAGCTTTCTTT. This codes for CSAGQKNTEAFF.

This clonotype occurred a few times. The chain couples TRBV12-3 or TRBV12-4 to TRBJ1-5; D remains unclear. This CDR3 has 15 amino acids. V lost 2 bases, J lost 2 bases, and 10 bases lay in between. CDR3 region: CASSLWELGNQPQHF. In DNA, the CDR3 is TGTGCCAGCAGTTTATGGGAATTGGGCAATCAGCCCCAGCATTTT.

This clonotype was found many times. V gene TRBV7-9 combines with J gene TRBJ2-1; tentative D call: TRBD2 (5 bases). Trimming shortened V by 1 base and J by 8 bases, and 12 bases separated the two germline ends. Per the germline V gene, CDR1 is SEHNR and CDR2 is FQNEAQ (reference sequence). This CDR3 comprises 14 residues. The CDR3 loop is CASSLESAGYEQFF. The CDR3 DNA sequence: TGTGCCAGCAGCTTAGAGAGTGCGGGCTATGAGCAGTTCTTC.

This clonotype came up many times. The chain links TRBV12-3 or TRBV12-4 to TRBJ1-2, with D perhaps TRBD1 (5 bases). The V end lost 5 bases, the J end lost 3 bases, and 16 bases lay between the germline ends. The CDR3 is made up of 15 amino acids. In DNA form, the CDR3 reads TGTGCCAGCAGTCCCGGGGGGGGTCGGGACTATGGCTACACCTTC. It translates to CASSPGGGRDYGYTF.

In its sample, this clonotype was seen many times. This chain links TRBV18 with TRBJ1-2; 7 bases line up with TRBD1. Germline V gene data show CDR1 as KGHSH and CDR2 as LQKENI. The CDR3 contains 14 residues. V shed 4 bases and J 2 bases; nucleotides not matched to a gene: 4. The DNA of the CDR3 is TGTGCCAGCTCACAAGGGACAGCCAACTATGGCTACACCTTC. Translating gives CASSQGTANYGYTF.

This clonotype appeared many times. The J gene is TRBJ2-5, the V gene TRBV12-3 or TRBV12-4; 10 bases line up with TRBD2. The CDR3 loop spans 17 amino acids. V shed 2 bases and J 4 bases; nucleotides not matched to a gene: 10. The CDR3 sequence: CASSLSGQAGGRETQYF. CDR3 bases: TGTGCCAGCAGTTTATCCGGTCAAGCGGGAGGGCGAGAGACCCAGTACTTC.

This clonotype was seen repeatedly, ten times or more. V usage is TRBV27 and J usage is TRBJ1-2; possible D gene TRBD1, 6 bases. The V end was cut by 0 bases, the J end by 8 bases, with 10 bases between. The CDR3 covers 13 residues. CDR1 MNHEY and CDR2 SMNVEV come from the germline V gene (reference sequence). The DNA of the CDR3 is TGTGCCAGCAGTTTATCTGGGGGCCGGGGCTACACCTTC. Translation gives CASSLSGGRGYTF.

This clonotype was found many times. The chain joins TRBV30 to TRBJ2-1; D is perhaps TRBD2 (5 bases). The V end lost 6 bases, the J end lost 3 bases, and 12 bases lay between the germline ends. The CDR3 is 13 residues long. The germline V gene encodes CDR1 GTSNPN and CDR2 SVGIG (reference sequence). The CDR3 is CACVRDYYNEQFF. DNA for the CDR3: TGTGCCTGCGTCCGGGATTACTACAATGAGCAGTTCTTC.

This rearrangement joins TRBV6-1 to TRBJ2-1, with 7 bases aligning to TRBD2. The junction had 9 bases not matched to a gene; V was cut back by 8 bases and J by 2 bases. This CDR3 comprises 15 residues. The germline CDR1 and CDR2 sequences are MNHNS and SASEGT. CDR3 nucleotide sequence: TGTGCCAGCTCAGACGGGGCGGGAGCCTACAATGAGCAGTTCTTC. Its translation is CASSDGAGAYNEQFF.

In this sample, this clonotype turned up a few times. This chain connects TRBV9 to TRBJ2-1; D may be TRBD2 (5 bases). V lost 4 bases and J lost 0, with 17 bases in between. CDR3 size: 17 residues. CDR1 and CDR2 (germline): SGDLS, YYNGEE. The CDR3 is CASSPYPGRSSYNEQFF. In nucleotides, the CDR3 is TGTGCCAGCAGCCCCTACCCGGGGAGAAGCTCCTACAATGAGCAGTTCTTC.

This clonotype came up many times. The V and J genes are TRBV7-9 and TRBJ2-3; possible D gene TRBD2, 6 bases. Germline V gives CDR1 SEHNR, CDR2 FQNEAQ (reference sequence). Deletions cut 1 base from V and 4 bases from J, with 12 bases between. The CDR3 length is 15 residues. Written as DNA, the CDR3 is TGTGCCAGCAGCTTAGACACCCGCGGGGCAGATACGCAGTATTTT. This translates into CASSLDTRGADTQYF.

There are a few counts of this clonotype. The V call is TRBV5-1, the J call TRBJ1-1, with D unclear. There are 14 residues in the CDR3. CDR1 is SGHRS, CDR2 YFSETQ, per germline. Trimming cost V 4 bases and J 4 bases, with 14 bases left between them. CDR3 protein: CASSGDLRATEAFF. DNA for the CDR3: TGCGCCAGCAGCGGAGACCTTAGGGCCACTGAAGCTTTCTTT.

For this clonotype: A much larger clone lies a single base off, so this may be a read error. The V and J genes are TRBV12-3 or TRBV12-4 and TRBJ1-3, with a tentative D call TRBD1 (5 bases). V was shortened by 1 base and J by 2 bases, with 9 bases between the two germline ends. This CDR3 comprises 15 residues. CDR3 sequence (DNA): TGTGCCAGCAGTTTAGGGGGGGGAACTGGAAACACCATATATTTT. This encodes CASSLGGGTGNTIYF.

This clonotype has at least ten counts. The CDR3 bases are TGTGCCAGCAGTTTTTTGTCTGGCTACACCTTC. As protein: CASSFLSGYTF. The chain has TRBV12-3 or TRBV12-4 and TRBJ1-2; no firm D call. The CDR3 loop spans 11 amino acids. Trimming took off 3 bases at V and 7 bases at J, with 6 bases between the two ends.

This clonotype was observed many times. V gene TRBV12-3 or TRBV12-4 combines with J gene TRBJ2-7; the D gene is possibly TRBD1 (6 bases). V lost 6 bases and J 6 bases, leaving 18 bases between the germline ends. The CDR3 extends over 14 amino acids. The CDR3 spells CASRIGTHNPEQYF. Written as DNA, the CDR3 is TGTGCCAGCAGGATCGGGACACACAATCCCGAGCAGTACTTC.